This is a list of T cell receptor beta chains from one sample in a study of T cells in Graves' hyperthyroidism and ophthalmopathy. TCRdb redid the calling of the multiplex PCR reads with MiXCR, one entry per CDR3 protein. The sample has about 560,000 distinct CDR3 sequences; 16% are singletons. The sequencing sample was made of blood. Every receptor here comes from a woman younger than 30 with Graves' hyperthyroidism. Both conserved end residues are part of each CDR3. Fields, in order: clone size, D gene, V gene, J gene, CDR3 length, CDR3 protein, CDR3 DNA. D genes are given only for firm matches. Clone size, where shown, is once, few, many, or a class for clones that have expanded.

>many|-|TRBV11-2|TRBJ2-1|13
CASSSRGDNEQFF
TGTGCCAGCAGCTCTCGCGGGGACAATGAGCAGTTCTTC
>few|-|TRBV6-1|TRBJ1-1|11
CASSYTTEAFF
TGTGCCAGCAGTTATACCACTGAAGCTTTCTTT
>few|-|TRBV20-1|TRBJ2-2|16
CSATAREADNTGELLF
TGCAGTGCTACCGCCCGAGAAGCGGACAACACCGGGGAGCTGCTTTTT
>-|-|TRBV20-1|TRBJ2-4|13
CSASGGAKNIQYF
TGCAGCGCCTCCGGCGGAGCCAAAAACATTCAGTACTTC
>few|-|TRBV10-1|TRBJ2-7|15
CASSESLGRVHEQYF
TGCGCCAGCAGTGAGTCGTTGGGAAGAGTCCACGAGCAGTACTTC
>many|-|TRBV28|TRBJ1-2|18
CASSLSTIRDKLLGGYTF
TGTGCCAGCAGTTTATCGACAATCCGGGACAAGCTGCTTGGTGGCTACACCTTC
>-|-|TRBV4-1|TRBJ1-1|17
CASSGTRRDRSLPEAFF
TGCGCCAGCAGCGGAACAAGGCGTGACAGGAGCCTTCCTGAAGCTTTCTTT
>many|-|TRBV30|TRBJ2-3|13
CAWSVLGIDTQYF
TGTGCCTGGAGTGTACTTGGGATTGATACGCAGTATTTT
>many|-|TRBV24-1|TRBJ2-3|19
CATSGPDPTHFYWTDTQYF
TGTGCCACCAGTGGACCAGACCCAACACATTTTTATTGGACAGATACGCAGTATTTT
>-|-|TRBV19|TRBJ2-3|14
CASTPSGTSDTQYF
TGTGCCAGTACCCCCTCCGGGACATCAGATACGCAGTATTTT
>-|-|TRBV4-2|TRBJ1-2|14
CASSPRRRFYGYTF
TGTGCCAGCAGCCCGCGACGCAGGTTTTATGGCTACACCTTC
>many|-|TRBV27|TRBJ1-5|15
CASSSQGRWDQPQHF
TGTGCCAGCAGTTCCCAAGGGAGATGGGATCAGCCCCAGCATTTT
>many|-|TRBV3-1|TRBJ2-7|11
CASSRNYEQYF
TGTGCCAGCAGCCGAAACTACGAGCAGTACTTC
>-|TRBD2|TRBV10-3|TRBJ2-2|16
CAISESSGANPGELFF
TGTGCCATCAGTGAGTCTAGCGGGGCCAACCCCGGGGAGCTGTTTTTT
>many|-|TRBV20-1|TRBJ1-1|13
CSARRTLGTEAFF
TGCAGTGCTAGAAGGACACTGGGGACTGAAGCTTTCTTT
>-|-|TRBV5-4|TRBJ2-7|14
CASSLFEERYEQYF
TGTGCCAGCAGCTTGTTTGAGGAGAGGTACGAGCAGTACTTC
>few|-|TRBV4-3|TRBJ2-1|15
CASSQDDESYNEQFF
TGCGCCAGCAGCCAGGACGATGAGTCCTACAATGAGCAGTTCTTC
>-|-|TRBV7-9|TRBJ2-7|15
CASSLGGQGGYEQYF
TGTGCCAGCAGCTTGGGGGGGCAGGGGGGCTACGAGCAGTACTTC
>few|-|TRBV4-1|TRBJ2-2|11
CASSLHGELFF
TGCGCCAGCAGCTTACACGGGGAGCTGTTTTTT
>-|-|TRBV12-5|TRBJ1-1|11
CASGLTGLVFF
TGTGCTAGTGGTTTGACAGGGTTAGTTTTCTTT
>few|TRBD2|TRBV25-1|TRBJ2-2|16
CASSGQSGGLPGELFF
TGTGCCAGCAGTGGGCAGAGCGGGGGGCTCCCCGGGGAGCTGTTTTTT
>-|TRBD2|TRBV10-3|TRBJ2-7|18
CAISEPGLAGEAAYEQYF
TGTGCCATCAGTGAGCCGGGACTAGCGGGAGAGGCGGCATACGAGCAGTACTTC
>many|TRBD1|TRBV20-1|TRBJ2-7|15
CSARNRGRLPYEQYF
TGCAGTGCTAGGAACAGGGGGCGACTGCCCTACGAGCAGTACTTC
>many|-|TRBV6-1|TRBJ2-3|16
CASSEALEGGTDTQYF
TGTGCCAGCAGTGAAGCCCTCGAGGGGGGCACAGATACGCAGTATTTT
>-|TRBD2|TRBV5-4|TRBJ2-1|17
CASTWGGLAASYNEQFF
TGTGCCAGCACCTGGGGGGGACTAGCGGCTTCCTACAATGAGCAGTTCTTC
>many|TRBD1|TRBV6-1|TRBJ2-7|14
CASSFRDRPYEQYF
TGTGCCAGCAGTTTCCGGGACAGACCCTACGAGCAGTACTTC
>-|-|TRBV28|TRBJ2-7|18
CASSLGSGIVRSRYEQYF
TGTGCCAGCAGTTTAGGATCCGGCATAGTCAGGAGCCGCTACGAGCAGTACTTC
>-|TRBD1|TRBV19|TRBJ2-7|15
CASRDGQGVSYEQYF
TGTGCCAGTAGGGACGGACAGGGGGTCTCCTACGAGCAGTACTTC
>few|TRBD1|TRBV24-1|TRBJ2-5|15
CATSDTTGAWETQYF
TGTGCCACCAGTGATACTACAGGGGCTTGGGAGACCCAGTACTTC
>-|-|TRBV29-1|TRBJ1-1|12
CSVVQGRNEAFF
TGCAGCGTGGTACAGGGTAGGAATGAAGCTTTCTTT
>-|TRBD1|TRBV20-1|TRBJ1-6|13
CSASGQGNSPLHF
TGCAGTGCTTCGGGACAGGGGAATTCACCCCTCCACTTT
>many|-|TRBV20-1|TRBJ2-1|13
CSARNPGTREQFF
TGCAGTGCTAGAAACCCCGGGACCAGGGAGCAGTTCTTC
>-|-|TRBV20-1|TRBJ1-3|14
CSAGVNLAGNTIYF
TGCAGTGCTGGGGTGAATCTAGCTGGAAACACCATATATTTT
>many|-|TRBV12-3/TRBV12-4|TRBJ2-3|15
CASSLGQGHTDTQYF
TGTGCCAGCAGTTTAGGCCAGGGCCACACAGATACGCAGTATTTT
>many|-|TRBV9|TRBJ2-7|13
CASSVRQALEQYF
TGTGCCAGCAGCGTGCGACAGGCCTTGGAGCAGTACTTC
>many|-|TRBV6-1|TRBJ2-5|15
CASTRYSGDWGTQYF
TGTGCCAGCACCAGATATAGTGGGGATTGGGGGACCCAGTACTTC
>-|-|TRBV27|TRBJ2-1|16
CASSLSGSRLKIEQFF
TGTGCCAGCAGTTTATCGGGTAGCCGCCTCAAGATAGAGCAGTTCTTC
>many|-|TRBV5-1|TRBJ2-1|17
CASSLNPQASSYNEQFF
TGCGCCAGCAGCTTGAACCCACAGGCCTCCTCCTACAATGAGCAGTTCTTC
>few|TRBD2|TRBV7-2|TRBJ2-1|16
CASSFLTSGRINEQFF
TGTGCCAGCAGCTTTCTGACTAGCGGGAGGATCAATGAGCAGTTCTTC
>-|-|TRBV5-5|TRBJ2-7|15
CASSPPRQAAYEQYF
TGTGCCAGCAGCCCGCCGCGGCAGGCTGCCTACGAGCAGTACTTC
>many|-|TRBV5-1|TRBJ1-1|15
CASSLGQSKNTEAFF
TGCGCCAGCAGCTTGGGACAGTCGAAGAACACTGAAGCTTTCTTT
>-|TRBD2|TRBV4-1|TRBJ2-1|15
CASAQLAGGVNEQFF
TGCGCCAGCGCGCAGCTAGCGGGAGGTGTGAATGAGCAGTTCTTC
>few|-|TRBV28|TRBJ1-6|15
CASSPPGGSNSPLHF
TGTGCCAGCAGTCCCCCCGGGGGTAGTAATTCACCCCTCCACTTT
>many|-|TRBV6-6|TRBJ2-3|13
CASSYLASNAQYF
TGTGCCAGCAGTTACCTGGCCAGCAATGCGCAGTATTTT
>-|TRBD2|TRBV24-1|TRBJ2-2|14
CATGGDYGTGELFF
TGTGCCACGGGAGGGGATTACGGCACCGGGGAGCTGTTTTTT
>-|TRBD2|TRBV6-1|TRBJ2-1|15
CASSNQRGVYNEQFF
TGTGCCAGCAGTAATCAGCGGGGCGTTTACAATGAGCAGTTCTTC
>-|-|TRBV5-4|TRBJ1-2|14
CASSPASKNYGYTF
TGTGCCAGCAGCCCCGCTAGCAAGAACTATGGCTACACCTTC
>-|-|TRBV19|TRBJ2-7|16
CASSRSTGPGFSWQYF
TGTGCCAGTAGTAGAAGTACGGGCCCCGGATTTTCGTGGCAGTACTTC
>-|-|TRBV7-2|TRBJ2-1|14
CASSLARRYKKQFF
TGTGCCAGCAGCCTCGCGCGAAGGTACAAGAAGCAGTTCTTC
>many|-|TRBV6-2/TRBV6-3|TRBJ2-3|17
CASSYSIPEASTDTQYF
TGTGCCAGCAGTTACTCGATCCCAGAGGCTAGCACAGATACGCAGTATTTT
>many|TRBD2|TRBV5-8|TRBJ2-5|16
CASSLRAGGYQETQYF
TGTGCCAGCAGCTTGAGGGCGGGAGGGTACCAAGAGACCCAGTACTTC
>-|-|TRBV12-3/TRBV12-4|TRBJ2-7|12
CASSFQGREQYF
TGTGCCAGCAGTTTTCAGGGGAGGGAGCAGTACTTC
>-|-|TRBV7-9|TRBJ1-6|13
CASDIDSNSPLHF
TGTGCCAGCGATATCGATTCTAACTCACCCCTCCACTTT